This TCR beta chain appears in the sequencing data of a study of T cell changes during pregnancy in multiple sclerosis (dated by TCRdb to the late 2010s). About the investigation overall: The study examined how the T cell repertoire changed over the course of pregnancy in women with multiple sclerosis.

Remarks on this clone: No antigen is known for it. Base qualities were left out, and no much larger clone turns up one base away.

The library was prepared using the immunoSEQ multiplex PCR assay. In its TCRdb copy, this immuneACCESS table keeps in-frame sequences only and misses some clones. Where compared with another copy, unresolved V genes explain less than half of these, and the others have no known cause. The sample profile shows about 28,000 clones; 85% to 90% of them were found once. The ten largest account for approximately 0.79% of the sample. Deletion took 1 base off V and 6 bases off J, with a span of 8 bases between the germline ends. The CDR3 goes from the cysteine to the phenylalanine over 13 residues. Only the CDR3 part of the read is kept: 39 bases, read in frame from the first base.

The chain was built from TRBV23-1 and TRBJ2-3; a tentative D call is TRBD1 (6 bases match). TRBV23-1 is designated an ORF whose function remains uncertain. The clonotype originates from a female donor with multiple sclerosis, enrolled in a pregnancy study. Specimen: CD4+ T cells from peripheral blood mononuclear cells, collected in the second trimester of pregnancy. The DNA sequence is TGCGCCAGCAGTCAATTGGGGGCGGATACGCAGTATTTT. Its product reads: CASSQLGADTQYF.